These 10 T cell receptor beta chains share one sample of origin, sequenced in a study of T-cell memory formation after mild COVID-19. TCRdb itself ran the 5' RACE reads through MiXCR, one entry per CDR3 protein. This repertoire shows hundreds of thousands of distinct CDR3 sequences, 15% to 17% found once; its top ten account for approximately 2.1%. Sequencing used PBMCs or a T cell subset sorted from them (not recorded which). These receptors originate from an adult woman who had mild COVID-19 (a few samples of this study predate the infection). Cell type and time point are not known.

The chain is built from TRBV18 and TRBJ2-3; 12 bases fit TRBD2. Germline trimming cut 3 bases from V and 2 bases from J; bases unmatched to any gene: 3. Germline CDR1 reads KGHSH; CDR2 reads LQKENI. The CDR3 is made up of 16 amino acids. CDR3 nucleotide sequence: TGTGCCAGCTCACCTGGACTAGCGGGGAACACAGATACGCAGTATTTT. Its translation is CASSPGLAGNTDTQYF. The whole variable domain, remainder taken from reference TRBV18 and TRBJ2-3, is NAGVMQNPRHLVRRRGQEARLRCSPMKGHSHVYWYRQLPEEGLKFMVYLQKENIIDESGMPKERFSAEFPKEGPSILRIQQVVRGDSAAYFCASSPGLAGNTDTQYFGPGTRLTVL.

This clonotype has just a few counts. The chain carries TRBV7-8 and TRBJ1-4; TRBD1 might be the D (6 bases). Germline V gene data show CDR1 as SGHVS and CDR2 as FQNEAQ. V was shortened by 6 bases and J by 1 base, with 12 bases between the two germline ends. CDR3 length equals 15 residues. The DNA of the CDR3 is TGTGCCAGCAGAAGGACAGAACTAACTAATGAAAAACTGTTTTTT. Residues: CASRRTELTNEKLFF.

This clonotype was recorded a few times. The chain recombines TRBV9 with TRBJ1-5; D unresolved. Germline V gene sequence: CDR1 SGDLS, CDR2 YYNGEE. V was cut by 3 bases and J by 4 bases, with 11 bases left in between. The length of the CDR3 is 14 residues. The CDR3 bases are TGTGCCAGCAGCGGCGGACGGCTGAATCAGCCCCAGCATTTT. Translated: CASSGGRLNQPQHF.

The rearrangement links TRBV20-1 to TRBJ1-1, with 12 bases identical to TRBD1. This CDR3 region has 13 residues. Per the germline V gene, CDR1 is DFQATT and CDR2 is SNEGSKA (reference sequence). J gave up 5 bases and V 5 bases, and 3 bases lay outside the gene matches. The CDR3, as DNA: TGCAGTGCTGGGGACAGGGGGCGTACTGAAGCTTTCTTT. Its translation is CSAGDRGRTEAFF.

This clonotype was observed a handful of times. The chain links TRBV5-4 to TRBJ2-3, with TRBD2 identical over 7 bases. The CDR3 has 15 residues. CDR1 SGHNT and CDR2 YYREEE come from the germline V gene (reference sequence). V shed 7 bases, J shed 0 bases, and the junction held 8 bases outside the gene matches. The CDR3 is CASSQRGGSTDTQYF. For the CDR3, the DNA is TGTGCCAGCTCCCAGCGGGGAGGCAGCACAGATACGCAGTATTTT.

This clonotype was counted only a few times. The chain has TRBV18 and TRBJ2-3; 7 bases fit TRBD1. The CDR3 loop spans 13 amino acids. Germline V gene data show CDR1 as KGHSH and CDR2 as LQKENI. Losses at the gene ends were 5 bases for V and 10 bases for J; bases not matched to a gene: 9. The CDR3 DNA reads TGTGCCAGCTCAACCGGGACAGTCAACGCGCAGTATTTT. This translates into CASSTGTVNAQYF.

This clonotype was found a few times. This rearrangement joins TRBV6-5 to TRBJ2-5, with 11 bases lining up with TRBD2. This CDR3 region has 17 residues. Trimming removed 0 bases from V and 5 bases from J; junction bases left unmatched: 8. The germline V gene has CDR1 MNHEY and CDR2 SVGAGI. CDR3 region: CASSYSPSGGQGETQYF. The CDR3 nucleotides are TGTGCCAGCAGTTACTCGCCTAGCGGGGGGCAGGGGGAGACCCAGTACTTC.

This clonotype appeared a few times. As DNA, the CDR3 is TGTGCCAGCAGTCCACGCCCCGGGACTAGCGGGAGTTACGAGCAGTACTTC. Translation gives CASSPRPGTSGSYEQYF. V usage is TRBV28 and J usage is TRBJ2-7, with TRBD2 matching over 14 bases. The CDR3 consists of 17 residues. Germline CDR1 reads MDHEN; CDR2 reads SYDVKM. Trimming cost V 5 bases and J 4 bases; bases outside gene matches: 10.

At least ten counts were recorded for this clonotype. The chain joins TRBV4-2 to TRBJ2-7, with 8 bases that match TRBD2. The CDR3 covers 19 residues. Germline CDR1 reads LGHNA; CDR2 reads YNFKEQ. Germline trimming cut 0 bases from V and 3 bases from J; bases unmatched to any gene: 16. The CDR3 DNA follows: TGTGCCAGCAGCCAAGATGGGGGAAGGGCGAGCGGGAGAATCTACGAGCAGTACTTC. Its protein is CASSQDGGRASGRIYEQYF.

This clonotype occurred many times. CDR3 coding DNA: TGTGCCAGCTCACCCGGACGGGAGAACTATGGCTACACCTTC. Protein product: CASSPGRENYGYTF. The J gene is TRBJ1-2, the V gene TRBV18, with unresolved D. CDR3 length: 14 amino acids. Trimming pared 3 bases from V and 2 bases from J, leaving 10 bases between. Germline CDR1 reads KGHSH; CDR2 reads LQKENI.